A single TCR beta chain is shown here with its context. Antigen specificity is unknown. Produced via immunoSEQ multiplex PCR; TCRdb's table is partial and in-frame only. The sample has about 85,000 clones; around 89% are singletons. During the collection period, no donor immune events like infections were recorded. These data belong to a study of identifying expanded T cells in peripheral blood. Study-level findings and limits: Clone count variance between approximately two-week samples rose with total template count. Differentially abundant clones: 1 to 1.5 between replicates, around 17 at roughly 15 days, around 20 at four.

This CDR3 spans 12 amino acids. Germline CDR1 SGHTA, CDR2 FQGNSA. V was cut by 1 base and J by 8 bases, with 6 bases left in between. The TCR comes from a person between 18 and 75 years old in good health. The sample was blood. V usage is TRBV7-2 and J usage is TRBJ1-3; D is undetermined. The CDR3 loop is CASSLEAYTIYF. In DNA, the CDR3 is TGTGCCAGCAGCTTAGAAGCGTACACCATATATTTT. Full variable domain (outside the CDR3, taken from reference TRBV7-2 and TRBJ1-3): GAGVSQSPSNKVTEKGKDVELRCDPISGHTALYWYRQSLGQGLEFLIYFQGNSAPDKSGLPSDRFSAERTGGSVSTLTIQRTQQEDSAVYLCASSLEAYTIYFGEGSWLTVV.